The 26 T cell receptor beta chains reported below all come from one sample, sequenced in a study of CD8 T cells in ankylosing spondylitis. Broader study findings: Ankylosing spondylitis blood seemed to carry a telltale TCR beta motif made of under ten highly homologous variants.

These receptors have no identified antigens. TCRdb reprocessed the 5' RACE reads with MiXCR, giving one entry per CDR3 protein. The table includes about 440,000 distinct CDR3 sequences, about 15% detected once. Material: blood, either unsorted or a sorted T cell fraction (not recorded which). All receptors come from a male donor with ankylosing spondylitis.

This chain joins TRBV24-1 and TRBJ2-3; D remains unclear. This CDR3 has 14 amino acids. V shed 4 bases and J shed 4 bases, with 11 bases lying between them. CDR1 and CDR2 from the germline V gene are KGHDR and SFDVKD. As DNA, the CDR3 is TGTGCCACCAGTGACCCCGGGCAGTCAGATACGCAGTATTTT. This translates into CATSDPGQSDTQYF.

This clonotype was detected a few times. The chain is built from TRBV4-1 and TRBJ2-6, with 9 bases that match TRBD1. Trimming at V came to 1 base and at J to 4 bases, leaving 11 bases not matched to a gene. There are 19 residues in the CDR3. CDR1 is MGHRA, CDR2 YSYEKL, per germline. CDR3 loop: CASSQGFGTGRGGANVLTF. The DNA of the CDR3 is TGCGCCAGCAGCCAAGGCTTCGGGACAGGGAGGGGAGGGGCCAACGTCCTGACTTTC.

Of note for this clonotype: The CDR3 does not close with the conserved phenylalanine or tryptophan, likely indicating a read error. The chain has TRBV3-1 and TRBJ2-2; D call uncertain. The germline V and J ends were trimmed by 4 bases and 7 bases, with 16 bases remaining between them. The CDR3 is 15 residues long. Germline-derived CDR1 and CDR2 are LGHDT and YNNKEL (reference sequence). CDR3 sequence reads: CASSPLWSSGGELFS. The CDR3 coding sequence is TGTGCCAGCAGCCCCCTTTGGTCTTCCGGCGGGGAGCTGTTTTCT.

This clonotype was counted many times. The V call is TRBV6-5, the J call TRBJ1-2; no firm D call. CDR1 is MNHEY and CDR2 is SVGAGI in the germline V gene. The ends were cut back, 0 bases at V and 2 bases at J, with 13 bases in the middle. This CDR3 has 16 residues. The CDR3, as DNA: TGTGCCAGCAGTTACTCGTTGCGGTCGTCCAACTATGGCTACACCTTC. Protein sequence: CASSYSLRSSNYGYTF.

This chain uses TRBV7-2 with TRBJ2-3, with a weak D call TRBD2 (6 bases). This CDR3 has 15 amino acids. Germline CDR1 reads SGHTA; CDR2 reads FQGNSA. V gave up 5 bases and J gave up 1 base, with 13 bases separating them. This chain's CDR3 is CASSLGGQGTDTQYF. CDR3 DNA: TGTGCCAGCAGCCTCGGAGGGCAGGGCACAGATACGCAGTATTTT.

Only a few counts were recorded for this clonotype. The gene calls are TRBV25-1 and TRBJ1-2; D uncertain. With 4 bases removed from V and 7 bases from J, the gap between germline ends came to 7 bases. The CDR3 is 11 amino acids. Per the germline V gene, CDR1 is MGHDK and CDR2 is SYGVNS. This chain's CDR3 is CASSVDLGYTF. CDR3 DNA: TGTGCCAGCAGTGTGGATCTTGGCTACACCTTC.

This clonotype occurred a few times. This rearrangement joins TRBV15 to TRBJ2-7; 7 bases align to TRBD2. V gave up 0 bases and J gave up 3 bases; unmatched junction bases: 14. The CDR3 sequence is 18 residues long. Germline V gene sequence: CDR1 LNHNV, CDR2 YYDKDF (reference sequence). The CDR3: CATSRDGGGGGRDYEQYF. CDR3 bases: TGTGCCACCAGCAGAGATGGAGGCGGCGGGGGAAGGGACTACGAGCAGTACTTC.

In this sample, this clonotype turned up a few times. V gene TRBV5-4 combines with J gene TRBJ2-2; tentative D call: TRBD1 (6 bases). V lost 1 base to trimming and J lost 4 bases, with 8 bases between them. The V gene's germline CDR1 is SGHNT and CDR2 YYREEE (reference sequence). The CDR3 sequence is 14 residues long. The CDR3 bases are TGTGCCAGCAGCTTGCAGGGGCGCACCGGGGAGCTGTTTTTT. Its protein is CASSLQGRTGELFF. Combining the CDR3 with reference TRBV5-4 and TRBJ2-2 gives the whole variable domain ETGVTQSPTHLIKTRGQQVTLRCSSQSGHNTVSWYQQALGQGPQFIFQYYREEENGRGNFPPRFSGLQFPNYSSELNVNALELDDSALYLCASSLQGRTGELFFGEGSRLTVL.

This clonotype was counted a few times. The V and J genes are TRBV2 and TRBJ2-5; D gene ambiguous. V was shortened by 7 bases and J by 1 base, with 13 bases between the two germline ends. This CDR3 is 14 amino acids long. CDR1 is SNHLY and CDR2 is FYNNEI in the germline V gene. Here the CDR3 DNA reads TGTGCCAGCAACTTTGGCTGGGGCCAAGAGACCCAGTACTTC. Its translation is CASNFGWGQETQYF.

The CDR3 sequence is CSVVGGGAYNEQFF. The CDR3 nucleotides are TGCAGCGTTGTTGGGGGGGGGGCCTACAATGAGCAGTTCTTC. The chain links TRBV29-1 to TRBJ2-1, with 7 bases fitting TRBD2. CDR3 length: 14 amino acids. Germline CDR1 and CDR2: SQVTM and ANQGSEA. Trimming removed 4 bases from V and 2 bases from J; junction bases left unmatched: 5.

This clonotype was seen more than once but under ten times. The V call is TRBV7-3, the J call TRBJ1-2; D ambiguous. Germline assignment: CDR1 SGHTA and CDR2 FQGTGA. The ends were cut back, 5 bases at V and 8 bases at J, with 15 bases in the middle. The CDR3 runs to 13 residues. For the CDR3, the DNA is TGTGCCAGCAGCCCCGGAGGAGGAAGCGGCTACACCTTC. Its translation: CASSPGGGSGYTF.

This clonotype has only a few counts. The rearrangement links TRBV6-2 or TRBV6-3 to TRBJ2-7, with 13 bases that match TRBD2. The CDR3 extends over 15 amino acids. Losses at the gene ends were 6 bases for V and 6 bases for J; bases not matched to a gene: 8. Per the germline V gene, CDR1 is MNHEY and CDR2 is SVGEGT. As DNA, the CDR3 is TGTGCCAGCAGGAGGGGGACTAGCGGGATACCCGAGCAGTACTTC. Amino acids: CASRRGTSGIPEQYF.

This clonotype has only a few counts. J is TRBJ2-7 and V is TRBV20-1, with D perhaps TRBD1 or TRBD2 (7 bases each). Trimming removed 6 bases from V and 6 bases from J, with 18 bases in between. The germline V gene encodes CDR1 DFQATT and CDR2 SNEGSKA (reference sequence). The CDR3 runs 13 residues. CDR3 sequence: CSASSGGGFEQYF. The CDR3 bases are TGCAGTGCCTCTAGCGGAGGGGGCTTCGAGCAGTACTTC.

The chain has TRBV27 and TRBJ2-1, with 10 positions matching TRBD1. The CDR3 runs 15 residues. V shed 5 bases and J 4 bases; nucleotides not matched to a gene: 5. Germline values: CDR1 MNHEY, CDR2 SMNVEV (reference sequence). The CDR3 DNA reads as TGTGCCAGCAGTAGGACAGGGGGAGGGTACAATGAGCAGTTCTTC. The encoded protein is CASSRTGGGYNEQFF.

The gene calls are TRBV12-3 or TRBV12-4 and TRBJ2-7; 10 bases fit TRBD2. This CDR3 spans 14 amino acids. The junction had 6 bases not matched to a gene; V was cut back by 6 bases and J by 4 bases. CDR3 coding DNA: TGTGCCAGCAGACCAGGACTAGCGGAGTACGAGCAGTACTTC. The encoded protein is CASRPGLAEYEQYF.

This clonotype has more than one count but fewer than ten. This rearrangement joins TRBV9 to TRBJ2-7, with D perhaps matching TRBD2 (6 bases). CDR1 SGDLS and CDR2 YYNGEE come from the germline V gene. Deletions cut 0 bases from V and 1 base from J, with 11 bases between. The CDR3 runs to 15 residues. CDR3 bases: TGTGCCAGCAGCGTAGCTGAGGCGGGGTCCTACGAGCAGTACTTC. Translating gives CASSVAEAGSYEQYF.

This clonotype has more than one count but fewer than ten. This rearrangement joins TRBV7-9 to TRBJ1-2; D remains ambiguous. Germline CDR1 is SEHNR and CDR2 is FQNEAQ (reference sequence). The CDR3 loop spans 14 amino acids. Trimming cost V 3 bases and J 0 bases, with 8 bases left between them. DNA for the CDR3: TGTGCCAGCAGCTTCAGCCAGACTAACTATGGCTACACCTTC. As protein: CASSFSQTNYGYTF.

This sequence joins TRBV7-8 and TRBJ1-4, with unresolved D. Germline V gene sequence: CDR1 SGHVS, CDR2 FQNEAQ. This CDR3 comprises 15 residues. Deletions cut 6 bases from V and 0 bases from J, with 11 bases between. CDR3 residues: CASSPFDTTNEKLFF. The CDR3 bases are TGTGCCAGCAGTCCTTTTGATACAACTAATGAAAAACTGTTTTTT.

This chain connects TRBV2 to TRBJ2-3, with TRBD2 matching 9 bases. V trimming: 2 bases; J trimming: 2 bases; junction bases outside the gene matches: 2. This CDR3 comprises 15 residues. Germline lookup yields CDR1 SNHLY and CDR2 FYNNEI. The CDR3 loop is CASSELAGNTDTQYF. The CDR3 DNA reads as TGTGCCAGCAGTGAACTAGCGGGAAACACAGATACGCAGTATTTT.

The V and J genes are TRBV12-3 or TRBV12-4 and TRBJ1-1; the D is unclear. The ends were cut back, 1 base at V and 0 bases at J, with 15 bases in the middle. The CDR3 totals 17 residues. The CDR3 loop reads CASSLERALLVNTEAFF. The CDR3, as DNA: TGTGCCAGCAGTTTAGAGCGGGCCCTGCTGGTGAACACTGAAGCTTTCTTT.

This clonotype was detected only a few times. The rearrangement links TRBV6-5 to TRBJ1-2; D is ambiguous. The germline V gene encodes CDR1 MNHEY and CDR2 SVGAGI. The V end was cut by 0 bases, the J end by 2 bases, with 13 bases between. This CDR3 is 16 amino acids long. Here the CDR3 DNA reads TGTGCCAGCAGTTACTCGTTACAGTCCCTCAACTATGGCTACACCTTC. Translation: CASSYSLQSLNYGYTF.

There are a few counts of this clonotype. V usage is TRBV20-1 and J usage is TRBJ2-1; 8 nucleotides agree with TRBD1. The length of the CDR3 is 16 residues. The germline V gene has CDR1 DFQATT and CDR2 SNEGSKA (reference sequence). Trimming took 3 bases from V and 0 from J; bases not matched to a gene: 7. The CDR3 DNA sequence: TGCAGTGCTAGGGTTCGGACAGGGAGCTCCTACAATGAGCAGTTCTTC. It codes for CSARVRTGSSYNEQFF.

A few counts support this clonotype. The V call is TRBV30, the J call TRBJ1-1; tentatively, D is TRBD1 (5 bases). Trimming removed 4 bases from V and 3 bases from J, with 15 bases in between. The CDR3 has 14 amino acids. CDR1 and CDR2 (germline): GTSNPN, SVGIG (reference sequence). CDR3 protein: CAWNGMTEDTEAFF. The CDR3 DNA reads as TGTGCCTGGAATGGTATGACAGAGGACACTGAAGCTTTCTTT. Using reference TRBV30 and TRBJ1-1 for the parts outside the CDR3, the full variable domain is SQTIHQWPATLVQPVGSPLSLECTVEGTSNPNLYWYRQAAGRGLQLLFYSVGIGQISSEVPQNLSASRPQDRQFILSSKKLLLSDSGFYLCAWNGMTEDTEAFFGQGTRLTVV.

This clonotype has only a few counts. The chain recombines TRBV3-1 with TRBJ1-1, with unresolved D. The V gene lost 1 base and the J gene lost 8 bases, with 17 bases spanning the gap. The CDR3 is 15 residues long. The germline V gene encodes CDR1 LGHDT and CDR2 YNNKEL (reference sequence). CDR3 amino acids: CASSQVVMGGPEAFF. The CDR3 coding sequence is TGTGCCAGCAGCCAAGTCGTAATGGGAGGCCCAGAAGCTTTCTTT.

This clonotype was observed a few times. The rearrangement links TRBV20-1 to TRBJ2-3, with no clear D. V was shortened by 6 bases and J by 5 bases, with 9 bases between the two germline ends. This CDR3 is built from 11 residues. Germline assignment: CDR1 DFQATT and CDR2 SNEGSKA (reference sequence). The CDR3 nucleotides read TGCAGTGCAATCATAGGAGATACGCAGTATTTT. Amino acids: CSAIIGDTQYF.

This clonotype was seen only a few times. This chain connects TRBV28 to TRBJ1-6, with D tentatively TRBD1 (6 bases). V was cut by 6 bases and J by 9 bases, with 15 bases left in between. There are 14 residues in the CDR3. The germline V gene encodes CDR1 MDHEN and CDR2 SYDVKM. CDR3 region: CASRDSADFSPLHF. CDR3 bases: TGTGCCAGCAGGGACAGTGCGGATTTTTCACCCCTCCACTTT. Drawing the rest from reference TRBV28 and TRBJ1-6, the complete variable domain is DVKVTQSSRYLVKRTGEKVFLECVQDMDHENMFWYRQDPGLGLRLIYFSYDVKMKEKGDIPEGYSVSREKKERFSLILESASTNQTSMYLCASRDSADFSPLHFGNGTRLTVT.